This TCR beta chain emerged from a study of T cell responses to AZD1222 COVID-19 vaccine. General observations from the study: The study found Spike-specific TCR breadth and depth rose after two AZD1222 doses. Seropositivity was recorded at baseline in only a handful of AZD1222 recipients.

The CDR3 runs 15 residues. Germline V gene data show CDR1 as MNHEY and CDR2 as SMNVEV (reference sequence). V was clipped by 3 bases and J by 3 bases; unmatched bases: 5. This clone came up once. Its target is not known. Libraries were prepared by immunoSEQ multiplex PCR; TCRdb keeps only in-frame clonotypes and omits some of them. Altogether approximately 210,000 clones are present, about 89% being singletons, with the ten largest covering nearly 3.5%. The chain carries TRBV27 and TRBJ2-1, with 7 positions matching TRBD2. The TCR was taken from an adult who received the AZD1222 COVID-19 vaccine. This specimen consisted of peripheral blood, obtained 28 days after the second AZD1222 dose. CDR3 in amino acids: CASSFGLAVYNEQFF. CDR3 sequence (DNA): TGTGCCAGCAGTTTTGGGCTAGCGGTCTACAATGAGCAGTTCTTC.